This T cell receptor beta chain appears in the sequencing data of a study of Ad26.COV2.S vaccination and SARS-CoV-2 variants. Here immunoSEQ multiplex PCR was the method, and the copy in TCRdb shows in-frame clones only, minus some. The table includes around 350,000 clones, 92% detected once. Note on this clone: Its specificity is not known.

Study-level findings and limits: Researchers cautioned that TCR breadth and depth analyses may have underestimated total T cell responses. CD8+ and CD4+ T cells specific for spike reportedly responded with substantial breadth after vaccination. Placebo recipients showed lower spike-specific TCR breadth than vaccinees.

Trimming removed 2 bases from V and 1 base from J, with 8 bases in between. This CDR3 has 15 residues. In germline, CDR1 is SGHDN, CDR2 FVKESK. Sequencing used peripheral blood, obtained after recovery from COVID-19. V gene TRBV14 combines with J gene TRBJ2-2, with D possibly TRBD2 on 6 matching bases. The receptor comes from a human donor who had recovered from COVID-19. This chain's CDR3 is CASSQRRVNTGELFF. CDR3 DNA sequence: TGTGCCAGCAGCCAAAGGAGGGTGAACACCGGGGAGCTGTTTTTT.